This TCR beta chain was retrieved from a study of control samples from healthy donors and cancer patients. Profiled with immunoSEQ multiplex PCR; TCRdb holds only in-frame clones, not every one. The sample includes around 140,000 clones, over 85% of them seen just once. Germline CDR1 reads SGHRS; CDR2 reads YFSETQ. This CDR3 is 15 amino acids long. V was pared by 0 bases and J by 4 bases, with 14 bases between. The sequence came from a man between 18 and 35 years old in good health. This chain links TRBV5-1 with TRBJ2-7; D might be TRBD2 (7 bases). Material: blood. CDR3 DNA: TGCGCCAGCAGCTTGGGACGGGGGGCCAAATACGAGCAGTACTTC. Protein sequence: CASSLGRGAKYEQYF.